This T cell receptor (beta chain) comes out of a study of blood T cell repertoires in COVID-19. Study summary: T cells, B-cell-depleted T cells, or PBMCs supplied cDNA or gDNA.

Clones were sequenced by immunoSEQ multiplex PCR, and TCRdb holds only the in-frame ones, with some missing. The repertoire holds approximately 300,000 clones, with around nine tenths as singletons. CDR3 length: 13 amino acids. From germline, CDR1 is LNHDA and CDR2 SQIVND (reference sequence). V lost 3 bases and J lost 6, with 11 bases in between. In Seattle, patients joined the study during active infection and were tracked longitudinally. Sequenced sample: peripheral blood. This clonotype originated in a woman aged 25 to 45 with COVID-19, enrolled during active disease. V is TRBV19 and J is TRBJ1-1, with D possibly TRBD1 on 6 matching bases. The DNA for the CDR3 is TGTGCCAGTAGTATTGCAGGGGCCCCTGAAGCTTTCTTT. Amino acid sequence: CASSIAGAPEAFF.